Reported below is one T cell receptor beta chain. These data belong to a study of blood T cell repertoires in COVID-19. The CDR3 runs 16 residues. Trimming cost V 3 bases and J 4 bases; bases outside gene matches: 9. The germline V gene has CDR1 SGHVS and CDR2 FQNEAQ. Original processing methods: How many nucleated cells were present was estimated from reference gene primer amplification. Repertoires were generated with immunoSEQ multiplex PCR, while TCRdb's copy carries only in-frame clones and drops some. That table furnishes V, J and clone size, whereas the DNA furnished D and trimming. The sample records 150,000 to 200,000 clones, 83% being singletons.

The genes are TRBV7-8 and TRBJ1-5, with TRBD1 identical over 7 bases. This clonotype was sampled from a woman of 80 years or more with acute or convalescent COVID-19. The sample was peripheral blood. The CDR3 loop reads CASSFGTAIENQPQHF. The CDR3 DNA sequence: TGTGCCAGCAGCTTTGGGACAGCCATCGAGAATCAGCCCCAGCATTTT.